This T cell receptor (beta chain) was profiled in a study of immune evolution from preneoplasia to lung adenocarcinoma (dated by TCRdb to about 2021). With respect to the entire study: HLA loss of heterozygosity was seen in about 7.6%, 15% and 36% of AIS, MIA and ADC lesions, and in no AAH lesions. The overall cohort was made up of 53 patients with pulmonary nodules who had surgical resection. The immune data were integrated with whole exome sequencing and methylation data from the same cohort of nodules. According to the study, roughly 100 samples were used for TCR sequencing. Resected precursor lesions (AAH, AIS, MIA) and invasive adenocarcinomas were compared against paired morphologically normal lung tissue. POLYSOLVER was used to infer Class I HLA alleles from exome data, and LOHHLA was used to detect allele-specific HLA loss. Immune contexture across lung adenocarcinoma precursors and invasive adenocarcinoma was profiled using immune gene expression, TCR sequencing and multiplex immunofluorescence. TCR sequencing data came from roughly 51 patients. Sample size was determined by specimen availability and not by a prior power calculation. Overall study outcomes, separate from this receptor: The findings rested on association rather than direct causation, and larger cohorts with long-term follow-up and longitudinal biopsies were considered necessary. Clonality was highest in normal lung, while later-stage lesions appeared to show lower clonality but higher T cell density and diversity. KRAS-mutant nodules showed the highest T cell clonality compared with EGFR-mutant or double wild-type lesions. Because all patients were from Japan and China, applicability to Western populations was uncertain. Normal lung had the highest top T cell clone frequencies, and these frequencies appeared to fall progressively from AAH through AIS, MIA and invasive adenocarcinoma.

Between about 2013 and 2017, the patients underwent resection in either Japan or China. Two lung cancer pathologists independently confirmed the histologic diagnosis of each case on H&E slides. To enrich premalignant or tumor cells for nucleic acid extraction, macro-dissection was performed after pathologic assessment. FFPE tissue was used for DNA isolation with the AllPrep DNA/RNA FFPE Kit. Inclusive of the bounding cysteine and phenylalanine, the CDR3 is 14 residues long. Only the CDR3 part of the read is kept: 42 bases, read in frame from the first base. A distance of 14 bases separates the germline ends of V and J, which lose 8 bases and 1 base respectively. The CDR1 and CDR2 encoded by the germline V gene are MDHEN and SYDVKM. Using the immunoSEQ hsTCRbeta Kit, TCR beta CDR3 regions were sequenced from DNA. In the original analysis: The ImmunoSEQ Analyzer was used to analyse the TCR sequencing data. T cell clonality was defined as 1 minus Pielou's evenness computed on productive rearrangements. T cell diversity was measured with the inverse Simpson index on productive templates. T cell density was TCR beta template counts normalized to usable DNA, estimated by amplifying and sequencing housekeeping genes. Two-sided Kruskal-Wallis tests were used to compare TCR metrics between histologic stages. The clones in this table, taken by TCRdb from immuneACCESS, are in-frame only. Not every clone is retained; where verified, under half of the shortfall comes from an unresolved V gene, and the cause of the rest is unknown. V and J calls and clone size come straight from that table; D and trimming were deduced from the DNA. Recorded for this sample are some 10,000 clones; 86% of them occurred a single time. Of the sample, roughly 4% is held by the ten largest clones.

Comments on this clone: Its antigen remains unidentified. Base qualities are missing; no much larger clone stands one base away.

The rearrangement joined TRBV28 to TRBJ2-5; the D gene could be TRBD1 or TRBD2, each one agreeing over 7 bases. The sequence was obtained from a person in their 70s with invasive lung adenocarcinoma. The sample comprised FFPE invasive lung adenocarcinoma tissue. The cell subset or site label for this specimen denotes: frankly invasive lung adenocarcinoma (ADC). Here the CDR3 is given as CASFRGGPQETQYF. Read as DNA, the sequence is TGTGCCAGCTTCAGGGGGGGACCCCAAGAGACCCAGTACTTC.